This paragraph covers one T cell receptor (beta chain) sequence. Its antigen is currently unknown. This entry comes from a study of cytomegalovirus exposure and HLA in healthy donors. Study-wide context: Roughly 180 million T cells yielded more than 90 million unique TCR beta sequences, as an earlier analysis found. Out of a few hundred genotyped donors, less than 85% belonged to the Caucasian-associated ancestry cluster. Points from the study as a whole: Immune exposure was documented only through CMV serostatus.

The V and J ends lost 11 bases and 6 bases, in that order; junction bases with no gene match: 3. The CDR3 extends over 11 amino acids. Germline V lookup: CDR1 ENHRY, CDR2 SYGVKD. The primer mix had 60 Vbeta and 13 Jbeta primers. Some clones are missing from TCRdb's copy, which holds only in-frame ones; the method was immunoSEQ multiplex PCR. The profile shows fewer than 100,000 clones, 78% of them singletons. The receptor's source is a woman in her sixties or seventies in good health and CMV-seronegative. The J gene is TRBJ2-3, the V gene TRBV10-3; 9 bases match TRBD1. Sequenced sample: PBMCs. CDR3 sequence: CASQGADTQYF. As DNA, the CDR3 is TGTGCCTCACAGGGGGCTGATACGCAGTATTTT.